What follows are 32 T cell receptor beta chains derived from one specimen sequenced in a study of regulatory T cells. Study-wide findings and caveats: Hydrophobic residues at CDR3 positions 6 and 7 were enriched in conventional CD4+ T cells of CD3G-deficient patients.

Their target antigens are unknown. Amplification used 52 TRBV primers and 13 TRBJ primers. Assay: immunoSEQ multiplex PCR; the TCRdb copy retains only in-frame clones and omits some. The sample lists approximately 37,000 clones, about 91% seen once, with about 2.5% in the top ten. The sequenced sample was conventional CD4+ T cells sorted from blood. The origin of the receptors is a person under 30 with CD3G deficiency.

The chain couples TRBV10-3 to TRBJ1-1, with a weak D call TRBD1 (5 bases). The V gene's germline CDR1 is ENHRY and CDR2 SYGVKD. Trimming shortened V by 7 bases and J by 2 bases, and 20 bases separated the two germline ends. The CDR3 contains 16 residues. CDR3 sequence reads: CAIKAAGRGDNTEAFF. Written as DNA, the CDR3 is TGTGCCATCAAGGCTGCAGGGAGGGGAGATAACACTGAAGCTTTCTTT.

The chain uses TRBV10-3 and TRBJ1-1; 10 bases align to TRBD1. Per the germline V gene, CDR1 is ENHRY and CDR2 is SYGVKD. The CDR3 covers 14 residues. Trimming cost V 10 bases and J 1 base; bases outside gene matches: 6. CDR3 nucleotides: TGTGCCACCCGACAGGGGGCAAGGAACACTGAAGCTTTCTTT. This codes for CATRQGARNTEAFF.

The chain links TRBV6-1 to TRBJ1-5; no clear D. V shed 2 bases and J shed 1 base, with 12 bases lying between them. This CDR3 is 16 amino acids long. Germline CDR1 MNHNS, CDR2 SASEGT. Written as DNA, the CDR3 is TGTGCCAGCAGTGAATCTGGGAGGGCGAGCAATCAGCCCCAGCATTTT. It codes for CASSESGRASNQPQHF.

The V and J genes are TRBV6-1 and TRBJ1-1; 8 bases agree with TRBD1. Trimming at V came to 4 bases and at J to 7 bases, leaving 14 bases not matched to a gene. The CDR3 sequence is 16 residues long. CDR1 is MNHNS and CDR2 is SASEGT in the germline V gene. The CDR3 coding sequence is TGTGCCAGCAGTGCTTTACGTAGGACAGGGAATATTGAAGCTTTCTTT. Translating it yields CASSALRRTGNIEAFF.

This clone is labeled large. This chain's CDR3 is CAISEGSGRNYGYTF. The CDR3 nucleotides are TGTGCCATCAGTGAGGGGTCGGGACGGAACTATGGCTACACCTTC. The rearrangement uses TRBV10-3 and TRBJ1-2; a possible D gene is TRBD1 (5 bases). This CDR3 region has 15 residues. Germline V CDR1 and CDR2: ENHRY, SYGVKD. V gave up 2 bases and J gave up 2 bases, with 12 bases separating them.

This chain links TRBV6-6 with TRBJ2-3, with D possibly TRBD1 on 6 matching bases. The germline V gene encodes CDR1 MNHNY and CDR2 SVGAGI (reference sequence). This CDR3 comprises 12 residues. V lost 6 bases, J lost 6 bases, and 10 bases lay in between. The CDR3 DNA sequence: TGTGCCAGCAGCCGACAGGTGGATACGCAGTATTTT. Its protein product is CASSRQVDTQYF.

The chain recombines TRBV6-1 with TRBJ1-5, with D uncertain. Looked up from germline, CDR1 is MNHNS and CDR2 is SASEGT. There are 13 residues in the CDR3. V lost 6 bases, J lost 7 bases, and 13 bases lay in between. DNA for the CDR3: TGTGCCAGCAGGGCTCTGGAATCCCAGCCCCAGCATTTT. Residues: CASRALESQPQHF.

The J gene is TRBJ2-1, the V gene TRBV7-9; 10 positions match TRBD2. Trimming took 3 bases from V and 5 from J; bases not matched to a gene: 1. Per germline, CDR1 SEHNR and CDR2 FQNEAQ (reference sequence). The CDR3 is 14 residues long. The CDR3 DNA sequence: TGTGCCAGCAGCTTCCTAGCGGGAGACAATGAGCAGTTCTTC. Translating it yields CASSFLAGDNEQFF.

The chain combines TRBV6-1 with TRBJ2-7, with 9 bases identical to TRBD1. Germline trimming cut 4 bases from V and 2 bases from J; bases unmatched to any gene: 12. The CDR3 is made up of 17 amino acids. Germline V gene data show CDR1 as MNHNS and CDR2 as SASEGT. The CDR3 DNA sequence: TGTGCCAGCAGTGCCCCGGGACAGGGTAAAAGAACCTACGAGCAGTACTTC. Translation: CASSAPGQGKRTYEQYF.

The chain joins TRBV10-3 to TRBJ2-3, with D possibly TRBD2 on 5 matching bases. The CDR3 is made up of 14 amino acids. Germline assignment: CDR1 ENHRY and CDR2 SYGVKD. Trimming stripped 11 bases from V and 1 base from J, with 16 bases between. CDR3 amino acids: CAVKASGGTDTQYF. The DNA of the CDR3 is TGTGCCGTCAAGGCATCCGGGGGCACAGATACGCAGTATTTT.

J is TRBJ1-3 and V is TRBV11-2; D perhaps matches TRBD1 (6 bases). The V gene's germline CDR1 is SGHAT and CDR2 FQNNGV. There are 15 residues in the CDR3. Trimming cost V 5 bases and J 4 bases, with 15 bases left between them. CDR3 residues: CASSRGGAGGNTIYF. In DNA form, the CDR3 reads TGTGCCAGCAGCCGCGGGGGGGCTGGGGGAAACACCATATATTTT. The variable domain in full, with the rest retrieved from reference TRBV11-2 and TRBJ1-3, is EAGVAQSPRYKIIEKRQSVAFWCNPISGHATLYWYQQILGQGPKLLIQFQNNGVVDDSQLPKDRFSAERLKGVDSTLKIQPAKLEDSAVYLCASSRGGAGGNTIYFGEGSWLTVV.

The genes are TRBV28 and TRBJ2-7; 7 bases are a match to TRBD2. The CDR3 spans 13 residues. Germline lookup yields CDR1 MDHEN and CDR2 SYDVKM. V lost 6 bases to trimming and J lost 1 base; unmatched junction nucleotides: 3. The CDR3 here is CASSRGDSYEQYF. The CDR3 bases are TGTGCCAGCAGCCGGGGGGATTCCTACGAGCAGTACTTC. Full variable domain (missing parts from reference TRBV28 and TRBJ2-7): DVKVTQSSRYLVKRTGEKVFLECVQDMDHENMFWYRQDPGLGLRLIYFSYDVKMKEKGDIPEGYSVSREKKERFSLILESASTNQTSMYLCASSRGDSYEQYFGPGTRLTVT.

V gene TRBV6-1 combines with J gene TRBJ2-1, with D possibly TRBD2 on 5 matching bases. The CDR3 loop spans 12 amino acids. Between the trimmed V and J ends, which lost 6 bases and 7 bases, there was a span of 10 bases. Germline V gives CDR1 MNHNS, CDR2 SASEGT. The CDR3 here is CASRKWENEQFF. For the CDR3, the DNA is TGTGCCAGCAGGAAGTGGGAGAATGAGCAGTTCTTC.

The rearrangement uses TRBV19 and TRBJ2-6, with a possible D match to TRBD1 (5 bases). This CDR3 is built from 15 residues. The germline gives CDR1 LNHDA, CDR2 SQIVND (reference sequence). The V gene lost 6 bases and the J gene lost 0 bases, with 9 bases spanning the gap. CDR3 nucleotides: TGTGCCAGTAGGACGACAGACTCTGGGGCCAACGTCCTGACTTTC. Translated: CASRTTDSGANVLTF.

The CDR3 DNA reads as TGTGCCAGCAGTCAGAACAGGGGGCATAGCACTGAAGCTTTCTTT. Amino acid sequence: CASSQNRGHSTEAFF. J is TRBJ1-1 and V is TRBV6-5; the match to TRBD1 covers 9 bases. With 5 bases clipped from V and 4 bases from J, the junction kept 8 bases outside the gene matches. CDR1 is MNHEY, CDR2 SVGAGI, per germline. The CDR3 sequence is 15 residues long.

This clone is a singleton in its sample. The rearrangement links TRBV21-1 to TRBJ2-7; TRBD2, the table's D call, lacks a check against the DNA. TRBV21-1 is listed as a pseudogene. This CDR3 has 17 residues. CDR3 DNA sequence: TGTGCCAGCAGCAAAGGATTAATAGGACGGGACTCCTACGAGCAGTACTTC. Its translation: CASSKGLIGRDSYEQYF.

This chain joins TRBV7-9 and TRBJ2-3, with 9 bases identical to TRBD1. The CDR3 is 18 residues long. V gave up 6 bases and J gave up 0 bases; unmatched junction bases: 13. Germline V CDR1 and CDR2: SEHNR, FQNEAQ (reference sequence). CDR3: CASSPLPGQGPSTDTQYF. CDR3 coding DNA: TGTGCCAGCAGTCCCCTTCCGGGACAGGGACCTAGCACAGATACGCAGTATTTT. Looking up the rest from reference TRBV7-9 and TRBJ2-3 gives the full variable domain: DTGVSQNPRHKITKRGQNVTFRCDPISEHNRLYWYRQTLGQGPEFLTYFQNEAQLEKSRLLSDRFSAERPKGSFSTLEIQRTEQGDSAMYLCASSPLPGQGPSTDTQYFGPGTRLTVL.

The chain carries TRBV28 and TRBJ2-7; TRBD2 agrees at 9 bases. Germline lookup yields CDR1 MDHEN and CDR2 SYDVKM. V shed 5 bases, J shed 4 bases, and the junction held 9 bases outside the gene matches. The CDR3 contains 15 residues. The CDR3 loop is CASSQGGRDQYEQYF. DNA of the CDR3: TGTGCCAGCAGTCAGGGCGGGAGGGATCAATACGAGCAGTACTTC.

This clone has only one observation. This chain connects TRBV28 to TRBJ2-3; D gene uncertain. The CDR3 contains 11 residues. V was cut by 5 bases and J by 5 bases, with 5 bases left in between. The V gene's germline CDR1 is MDHEN and CDR2 SYDVKM. CDR3: CASSTRDTQYF. CDR3 sequence (DNA): TGTGCCAGCAGTACCCGAGATACGCAGTATTTT.

The chain employs TRBV5-1 and TRBJ1-2; no clear D. Trimming shortened V by 5 bases and J by 4 bases, and 15 bases separated the two germline ends. The V gene's germline CDR1 is SGHRS and CDR2 YFSETQ. The CDR3 length is 14 residues. For the CDR3, the DNA is TGCGCCAGCAGACAATCGGACGGATCCTATGGCTACACCTTC. Translating gives CASRQSDGSYGYTF.

J is TRBJ2-3 and V is TRBV23-1; D possibly corresponds to TRBD1 (5 bases). TRBV23-1 is reported as an ORF; its role is uncertain. V was clipped by 3 bases and J by 11 bases, with 33 bases between them. The CDR3 contains 19 residues. CDR3 protein: CASSQPVKQAARLLLMQYF. The CDR3 DNA reads as TGCGCCAGCAGTCAGCCGGTGAAACAGGCGGCGAGGCTTCTACTGATGCAGTATTTT.

The gene calls are TRBV11-2 and TRBJ1-2; weak D call: TRBD1 (6 bases). The CDR3 is made up of 17 amino acids. Germline loops: CDR1 SGHAT, CDR2 FQNNGV. The germline V and J ends were trimmed by 0 bases and 6 bases, with 20 bases remaining between them. CDR3 region: CASSLDLRARGPNGYTF. CDR3 bases: TGTGCCAGCAGCTTAGATCTTAGAGCCAGGGGCCCAAATGGCTACACCTTC. Supplemented by reference TRBV11-2 and TRBJ1-2, the full variable domain reads EAGVAQSPRYKIIEKRQSVAFWCNPISGHATLYWYQQILGQGPKLLIQFQNNGVVDDSQLPKDRFSAERLKGVDSTLKIQPAKLEDSAVYLCASSLDLRARGPNGYTFGSGTRLTVV.

The chain uses TRBV10-3 and TRBJ2-7; possible D gene TRBD1, 5 bases. The CDR3 extends over 14 amino acids. V was clipped by 5 bases and J by 6 bases, with 17 bases between them. From germline, CDR1 is ENHRY and CDR2 SYGVKD. In DNA, the CDR3 is TGTGCCATCAGTCCCGACAGATCGCCTGGCGAGCAGTACTTC. Its protein is CAISPDRSPGEQYF.

This chain connects TRBV5-1 to TRBJ2-7; D is uncertain. The CDR3 loop spans 13 amino acids. With 0 bases removed from V and 3 bases from J, the gap between germline ends came to 7 bases. CDR1 and CDR2 (germline): SGHRS, YFSETQ. This chain's CDR3 is CASSLGQDYEQYF. Here the CDR3 DNA reads TGCGCCAGCAGCTTGGGGCAGGACTACGAGCAGTACTTC.

The count of this clone is one. V usage is TRBV5-1 and J usage is TRBJ2-3; weak D call: TRBD1 (6 bases). Per the germline V gene, CDR1 is SGHRS and CDR2 is YFSETQ. V was pared by 0 bases and J by 7 bases, with 12 bases between. The CDR3 is 14 residues long. In DNA form, the CDR3 reads TGCGCCAGCAGCTTGGGGGAACAGGGAAATACGCAGTATTTT. This codes for CASSLGEQGNTQYF.

The CDR3 is CASSLRTNTEAFF. As DNA, the CDR3 is TGCGCCAGCAGCTTGCGAACGAACACTGAAGCTTTCTTT. This chain links TRBV5-1 with TRBJ1-1; D call uncertain. The CDR3 loop spans 13 amino acids. Trimming left V 1 base short and J 1 base short, with 5 bases between. Per germline, CDR1 SGHRS and CDR2 YFSETQ. The full variable domain, rest sourced from reference TRBV5-1 and TRBJ1-1, is KAGVTQTPRYLIKTRGQQVTLSCSPISGHRSVSWYQQTPGQGLQFLFEYFSETQRNKGNFPGRFSGRQFSNSRSEMNVSTLELGDSALYLCASSLRTNTEAFFGQGTRLTVV.

This clone was recorded only once. The CDR3 here is CASSYSGRDYEQFF. The CDR3 DNA reads TGTGCCAGCAGTTACTCAGGAAGGGATTATGAGCAGTTCTTC. The rearrangement links TRBV6-6 to TRBJ2-1; D is uncertain. Trimming cost V 0 bases and J 8 bases, with 11 bases left between them. Germline CDR1 reads MNHNY; CDR2 reads SVGAGI (reference sequence). The CDR3 loop spans 14 amino acids.

V usage is TRBV28 and J usage is TRBJ1-2, with 7 bases matching TRBD1. Germline CDR1 MDHEN, CDR2 SYDVKM. The CDR3 contains 13 residues. V shed 5 bases and J 8 bases; nucleotides not matched to a gene: 8. CDR3 sequence reads: CASSTPYRGGYTF. Written as DNA, the CDR3 is TGTGCCAGCAGTACCCCATACAGGGGCGGCTACACCTTC.

The chain employs TRBV7-9 and TRBJ1-2, with a weak D call TRBD1 (5 bases). CDR1 is SEHNR and CDR2 is FQNEAQ in the germline V gene (reference sequence). Trimming pared 5 bases from V and 2 bases from J, leaving 9 bases between. The CDR3 loop spans 13 amino acids. Here the CDR3 DNA reads TGTGCCAGCAGCCACCCAGGGAACTATGGCTACACCTTC. Its protein product is CASSHPGNYGYTF.

The rearrangement joins TRBV7-8 to TRBJ2-7; maybe TRBD2 (5 bases). The CDR3 consists of 13 residues. V was clipped by 5 bases and J by 2 bases, with 10 bases between them. Germline V gene sequence: CDR1 SGHVS, CDR2 FQNEAQ. CDR3 nucleotides: TGTGCCAGCAGCCCCGGCGGGCCCTACGAGCAGTACTTC. It is translated as CASSPGGPYEQYF.

V gene TRBV5-1 combines with J gene TRBJ2-3; 14 nucleotides line up with TRBD2. V shed 4 bases and J 8 bases; nucleotides not matched to a gene: 6. CDR1 SGHRS and CDR2 YFSETQ come from the germline V gene. The CDR3 loop spans 15 amino acids. In DNA, the CDR3 is TGCGCCAGCAGCCCCGGGACTAGCGGGAGTGGTACGCAGTATTTT. Its protein is CASSPGTSGSGTQYF.

The chain recombines TRBV28 with TRBJ2-5; D unclear. The DNA end lines up better with TRBJ2-7; the J call may be wrong. Per germline, CDR1 MDHEN and CDR2 SYDVKM. The CDR3 has 13 amino acids. The CDR3 DNA is TGTGCCAGCAGTTTCGGCGGCTTCTACGAGCAGTACTTC. This translates into CASSFGGFYEQYF.